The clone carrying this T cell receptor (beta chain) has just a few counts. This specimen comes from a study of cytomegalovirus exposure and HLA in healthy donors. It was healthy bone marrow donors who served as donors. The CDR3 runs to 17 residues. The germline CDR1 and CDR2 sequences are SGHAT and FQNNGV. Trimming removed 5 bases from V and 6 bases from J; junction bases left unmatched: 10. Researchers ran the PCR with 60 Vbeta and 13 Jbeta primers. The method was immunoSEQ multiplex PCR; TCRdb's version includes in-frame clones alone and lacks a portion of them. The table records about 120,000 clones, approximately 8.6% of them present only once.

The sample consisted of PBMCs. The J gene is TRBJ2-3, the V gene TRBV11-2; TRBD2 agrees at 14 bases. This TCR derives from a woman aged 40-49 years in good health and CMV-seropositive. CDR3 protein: CASSRTGLAGDFDTQYF. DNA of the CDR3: TGTGCCAGCAGCCGAACGGGACTAGCGGGGGATTTCGATACGCAGTATTTT. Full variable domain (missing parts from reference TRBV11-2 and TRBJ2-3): EAGVAQSPRYKIIEKRQSVAFWCNPISGHATLYWYQQILGQGPKLLIQFQNNGVVDDSQLPKDRFSAERLKGVDSTLKIQPAKLEDSAVYLCASSRTGLAGDFDTQYFGPGTRLTVL.